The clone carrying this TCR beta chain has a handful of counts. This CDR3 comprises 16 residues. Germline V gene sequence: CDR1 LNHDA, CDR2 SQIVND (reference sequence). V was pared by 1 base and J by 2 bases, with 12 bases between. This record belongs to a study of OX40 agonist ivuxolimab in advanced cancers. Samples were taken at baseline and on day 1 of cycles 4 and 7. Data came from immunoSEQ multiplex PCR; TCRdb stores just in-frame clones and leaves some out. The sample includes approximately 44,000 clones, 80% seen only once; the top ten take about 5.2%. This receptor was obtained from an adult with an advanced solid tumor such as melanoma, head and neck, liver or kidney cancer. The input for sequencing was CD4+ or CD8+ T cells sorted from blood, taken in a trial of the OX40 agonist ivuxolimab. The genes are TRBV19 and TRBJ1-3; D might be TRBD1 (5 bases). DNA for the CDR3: TGTGCCAGTAGTATAGTGGGAAAGGGACCTGGAAACACCATATATTTT. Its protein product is CASSIVGKGPGNTIYF. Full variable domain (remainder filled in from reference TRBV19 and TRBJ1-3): DGGITQSPKYLFRKEGQNVTLSCEQNLNHDAMYWYRQDPGQGLRLIYYSQIVNDFQKGDIAEGYSVSREKKESFPLTVTSAQKNPTAFYLCASSIVGKGPGNTIYFGEGSWLTVV.